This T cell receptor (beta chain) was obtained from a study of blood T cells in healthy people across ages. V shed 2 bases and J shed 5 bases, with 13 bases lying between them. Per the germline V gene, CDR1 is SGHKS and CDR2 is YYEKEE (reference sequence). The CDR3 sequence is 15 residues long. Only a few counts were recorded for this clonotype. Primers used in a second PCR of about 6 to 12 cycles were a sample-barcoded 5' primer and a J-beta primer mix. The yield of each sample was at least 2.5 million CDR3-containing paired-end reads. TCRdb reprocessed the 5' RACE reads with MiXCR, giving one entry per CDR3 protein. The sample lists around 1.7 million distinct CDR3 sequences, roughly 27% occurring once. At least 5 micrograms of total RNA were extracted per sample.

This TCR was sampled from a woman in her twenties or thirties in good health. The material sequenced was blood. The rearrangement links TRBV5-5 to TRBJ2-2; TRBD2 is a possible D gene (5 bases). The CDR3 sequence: CASSLLRDRTGELFF. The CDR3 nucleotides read TGTGCCAGCAGCTTACTACGGGATAGAACCGGGGAGCTGTTTTTT. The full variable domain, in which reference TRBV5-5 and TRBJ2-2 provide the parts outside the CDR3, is DAGVTQSPTHLIKTRGQQVTLRCSPISGHKSVSWYQQVLGQGPQFIFQYYEKEERGRGNFPDRFSARQFPNYSSELNVNALLLGDSALYLCASSLLRDRTGELFFGEGSRLTVL.